Presented here are 15 T cell receptor beta chains from one specimen sequenced in a study of blood T cell repertoires in COVID-19. Measured with immunoSEQ multiplex PCR; TCRdb has only the in-frame clones, and not every one. The sample comprises 95,000 to 110,000 clones, 87% of which are singletons, and 3.1% rests with the top ten. The sample consisted of peripheral blood. The receptor set was obtained from a man aged 50-60 years in a cohort sampled during active COVID-19.

J is TRBJ2-3 and V is TRBV5-1; D unclear. V was cut by 1 base and J by 2 bases, with 5 bases left in between. The germline gives CDR1 SGHRS, CDR2 YFSETQ. The CDR3 spans 13 residues. Written as DNA, the CDR3 is TGCGCCAGCAGCTTGTACTACACAGATACGCAGTATTTT. Its protein is CASSLYYTDTQYF.

Note on this clone: The same CDR3 also results from other DNA sequences found in this sample. The gene calls are TRBV3-1 (or the pseudogene TRBV3-2) and TRBJ2-3, with D possibly being TRBD2 (6 bases). V was shortened by 0 bases and J by 1 base, with 14 bases between the two germline ends. CDR1 and CDR2 from the germline V gene are LGHDT and YNNKEL (reference sequence). CDR3 length: 17 amino acids. Written as DNA, the CDR3 is TGTGCCAGCAGCCAAGATCGGAGGGGCGTAGGCACAGATACGCAGTATTTT. It translates to CASSQDRRGVGTDTQYF.

Concerning this clone: The junction does not match germline at one end; this may be a read error. This chain uses TRBV11-3 with TRBJ2-7; 7 bases are a match to TRBD1. CDR1 and CDR2 (germline): SGHNT, YENEEA. The CDR3 has 13 residues. In DNA form, the CDR3 reads TGTGCCGGCAGCCCCGACAGGGTTGGGGAGCAGTACTTC. It is translated as CAGSPDRVGEQYF.

Notes on this clone: An end of the junction differs from the germline gene, which may be a read error. V gene TRBV12-3 or TRBV12-4 combines with J gene TRBJ1-1, with D unresolved. This CDR3 is 13 amino acids long. DNA of the CDR3: TGTGCCAGCAGTTTATCGGTGAACAGTGAAGCTTTCTTT. It codes for CASSLSVNSEAFF.

V is TRBV5-1 and J is TRBJ1-1; D might be TRBD1 (6 bases). The germline V gene has CDR1 SGHRS and CDR2 YFSETQ. This CDR3 region has 14 residues. The V end was cut by 4 bases, the J end by 1 base, with 11 bases between. CDR3 in amino acids: CASSPGQTNTEAFF. CDR3 DNA sequence: TGCGCCAGCAGCCCCGGACAGACGAACACTGAAGCTTTCTTT.

The chain carries TRBV5-1 and TRBJ2-6; D is perhaps TRBD2 (6 bases). Per germline, CDR1 SGHRS and CDR2 YFSETQ. V lost 5 bases and J lost 0, with 9 bases in between. This CDR3 region has 15 residues. CDR3 nucleotide sequence: TGCGCCAGCAGGGTCGGGAGCTCTGGGGCCAACGTCCTGACTTTC. Translating gives CASRVGSSGANVLTF.

This clone was seen just once. This sequence joins TRBV6-1 and TRBJ2-2, with D unresolved. V gave up 2 bases and J gave up 1 base, with 11 bases separating them. Germline V gene data show CDR1 as MNHNS and CDR2 as SASEGT. This CDR3 region has 16 residues. The CDR3 DNA is TGTGCCAGCAGTGAAATGGGTGGGCAGAACACCGGGGAGCTGTTTTTT. It translates to CASSEMGGQNTGELFF.

The chain uses TRBV11-2 and TRBJ1-1; the match to TRBD1 covers 9 bases. This CDR3 is 18 amino acids long. V was pared by 1 base and J by 4 bases, with 13 bases of the junction left unmatched. Germline V lookup: CDR1 SGHAT, CDR2 FQNNGV. The CDR3 reads CASSLAGTGFVRSTEAFF. CDR3 DNA sequence: TGTGCCAGCAGCTTAGCCGGGACAGGGTTTGTAAGAAGCACTGAAGCTTTCTTT.

The chain carries TRBV7-2 and TRBJ2-5; the D is unclear. Deletions cut 5 bases from V and 9 bases from J, with 19 bases between. The length of the CDR3 is 14 residues. Germline-derived CDR1 and CDR2 are SGHTA and FQGNSA. The CDR3: CASSPTTLPPAQYF. The CDR3 nucleotides are TGTGCCAGCAGCCCAACGACTCTCCCCCCGGCCCAGTACTTC. Based on the CDR3 plus reference TRBV7-2 and TRBJ2-5, the full variable domain is GAGVSQSPSNKVTEKGKDVELRCDPISGHTALYWYRQSLGQGLEFLIYFQGNSAPDKSGLPSDRFSAERTGGSVSTLTIQRTQQEDSAVYLCASSPTTLPPAQYFGPGTRLLVL.

The gene calls are TRBV6-6 and TRBJ2-7; weak D call: TRBD1 (6 bases). With 5 bases removed from V and 4 bases from J, the gap between germline ends came to 18 bases. The CDR3 loop spans 15 amino acids. Per the germline V gene, CDR1 is MNHNY and CDR2 is SVGAGI (reference sequence). The CDR3, as DNA: TGTGCCAGCAGTAAAGCGCAGGGGCTAGGTTACGAGCAGTACTTC. As protein: CASSKAQGLGYEQYF.

The chain recombines TRBV4-3 with TRBJ2-3; D not resolved. The CDR3 covers 17 residues. The V gene's germline CDR1 is LGHNA and CDR2 YSLEER. V gave up 0 bases and J gave up 3 bases, with 16 bases separating them. CDR3: CASSQDPRRSRTDTQYF. CDR3 DNA: TGCGCCAGCAGCCAAGATCCGCGCCGGTCCAGGACAGATACGCAGTATTTT.

This sequence joins TRBV28 and TRBJ2-1, with 7 bases fitting TRBD2. Germline CDR1 reads MDHEN; CDR2 reads SYDVKM. Trimming at V came to 7 bases and at J to 6 bases, leaving 6 bases not matched to a gene. The CDR3 extends over 13 amino acids. In nucleotides, the CDR3 is TGTGCCAGCATCGGCGGGGGACTCAATGAGCAGTTCTTC. This gives the protein CASIGGGLNEQFF.

The rearrangement joins TRBV15 to TRBJ1-3, with no clear D. Between the trimmed V and J ends, which lost 1 base and 0 bases, there was a span of 16 bases. The CDR3 totals 18 residues. The germline V gene encodes CDR1 LNHNV and CDR2 YYDKDF (reference sequence). CDR3 in DNA: TGTGCCACCAGCAGAGTTTCCCCAGGCACCCGCTCTGGAAACACCATATATTTT. It translates to CATSRVSPGTRSGNTIYF.

The chain has TRBV6-5 and TRBJ1-5; 7 bases are a match to TRBD1. J was trimmed by 5 bases and V by 5 bases; bases with no gene match: 6. CDR3 length equals 14 residues. Germline V gives CDR1 MNHEY, CDR2 SVGAGI. This chain's CDR3 is CASSQRTGHQPQHF. For the CDR3, the DNA is TGTGCCAGCAGTCAACGGACAGGTCATCAGCCCCAGCATTTT.

This rearrangement joins TRBV9 to TRBJ2-1, with TRBD1 identical over 8 bases. Germline V gene sequence: CDR1 SGDLS, CDR2 YYNGEE. CDR3 length equals 14 residues. The J segment lost 8 bases and the V segment lost 1 base, leaving 5 bases of the junction unmatched. The CDR3 loop reads CASSVRTGSHEQFF. For the CDR3, the DNA is TGTGCCAGCAGCGTACGGACAGGGAGTCATGAGCAGTTCTTC.